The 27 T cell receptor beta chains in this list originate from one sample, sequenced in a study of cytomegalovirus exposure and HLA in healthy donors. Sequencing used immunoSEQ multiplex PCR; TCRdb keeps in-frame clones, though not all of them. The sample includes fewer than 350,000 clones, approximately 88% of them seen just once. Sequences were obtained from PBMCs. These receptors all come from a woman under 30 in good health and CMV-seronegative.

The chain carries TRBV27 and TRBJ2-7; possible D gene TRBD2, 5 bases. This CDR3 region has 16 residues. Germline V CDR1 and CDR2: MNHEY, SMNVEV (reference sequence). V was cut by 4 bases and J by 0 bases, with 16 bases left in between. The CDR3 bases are TGTGCCAGCAGTTCCCCCACTAGAGGGAGCTCCTACGAGCAGTACTTC. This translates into CASSSPTRGSSYEQYF.

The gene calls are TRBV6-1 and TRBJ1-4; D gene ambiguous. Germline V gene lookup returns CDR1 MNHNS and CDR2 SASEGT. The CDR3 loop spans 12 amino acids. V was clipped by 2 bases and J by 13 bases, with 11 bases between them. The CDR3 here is CASSELARGLFF. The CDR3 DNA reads TGTGCCAGCAGTGAATTAGCCCGAGGACTGTTTTTT.

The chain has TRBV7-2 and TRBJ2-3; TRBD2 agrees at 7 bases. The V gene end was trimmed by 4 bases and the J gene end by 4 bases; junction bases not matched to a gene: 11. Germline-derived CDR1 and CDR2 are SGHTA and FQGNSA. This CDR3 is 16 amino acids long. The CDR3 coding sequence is TGTGCCAGCAGCTCGCCGCGGGAGTTGGAGGCAGATACGCAGTATTTT. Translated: CASSSPRELEADTQYF. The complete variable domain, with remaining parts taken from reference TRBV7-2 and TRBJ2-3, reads GAGVSQSPSNKVTEKGKDVELRCDPISGHTALYWYRQSLGQGLEFLIYFQGNSAPDKSGLPSDRFSAERTGGSVSTLTIQRTQQEDSAVYLCASSSPRELEADTQYFGPGTRLTVL.

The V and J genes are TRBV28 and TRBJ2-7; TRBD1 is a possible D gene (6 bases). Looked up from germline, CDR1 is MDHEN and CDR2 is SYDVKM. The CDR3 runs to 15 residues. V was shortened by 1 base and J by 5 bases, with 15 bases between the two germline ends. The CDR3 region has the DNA TGTGCCAGCAGTTTATTCTGGGGGCAGCAGGACGAGCAGTACTTC. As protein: CASSLFWGQQDEQYF.

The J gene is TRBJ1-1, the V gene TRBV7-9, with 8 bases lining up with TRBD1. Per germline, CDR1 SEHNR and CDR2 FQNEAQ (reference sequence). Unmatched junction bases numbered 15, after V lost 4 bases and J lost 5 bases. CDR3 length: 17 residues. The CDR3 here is CASSSRPQDRVGTEAFF. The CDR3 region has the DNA TGTGCCAGCAGCTCCAGACCCCAGGACAGGGTGGGGACTGAAGCTTTCTTT. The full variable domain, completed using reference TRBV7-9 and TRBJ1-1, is DTGVSQNPRHKITKRGQNVTFRCDPISEHNRLYWYRQTLGQGPEFLTYFQNEAQLEKSRLLSDRFSAERPKGSFSTLEIQRTEQGDSAMYLCASSSRPQDRVGTEAFFGQGTRLTVV.

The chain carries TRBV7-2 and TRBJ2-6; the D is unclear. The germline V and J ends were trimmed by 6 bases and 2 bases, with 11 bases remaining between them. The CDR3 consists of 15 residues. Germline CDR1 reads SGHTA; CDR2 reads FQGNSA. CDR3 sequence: CASRPTATGANVLTF. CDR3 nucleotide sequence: TGTGCCAGCAGACCTACAGCTACTGGGGCCAACGTCCTGACTTTC.

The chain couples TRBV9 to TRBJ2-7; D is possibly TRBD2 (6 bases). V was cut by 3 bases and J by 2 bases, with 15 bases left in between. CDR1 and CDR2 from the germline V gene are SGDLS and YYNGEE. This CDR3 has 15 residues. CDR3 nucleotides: TGTGCCAGCAGCGCTTCCCGGGACTTTGCCTACGAGCAGTACTTC. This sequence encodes CASSASRDFAYEQYF. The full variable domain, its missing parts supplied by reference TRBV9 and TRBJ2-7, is DSGVTQTPKHLITATGQRVTLRCSPRSGDLSVYWYQQSLDQGLQFLIQYYNGEERAKGNILERFSAQQFPDLHSELNLSSLELGDSALYFCASSASRDFAYEQYFGPGTRLTVT.

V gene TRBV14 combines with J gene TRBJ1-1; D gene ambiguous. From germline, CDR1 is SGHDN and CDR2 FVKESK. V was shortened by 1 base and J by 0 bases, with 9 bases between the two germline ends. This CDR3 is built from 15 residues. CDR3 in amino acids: CASSQVQAMNTEAFF. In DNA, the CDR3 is TGTGCCAGCAGCCAAGTTCAGGCTATGAACACTGAAGCTTTCTTT.

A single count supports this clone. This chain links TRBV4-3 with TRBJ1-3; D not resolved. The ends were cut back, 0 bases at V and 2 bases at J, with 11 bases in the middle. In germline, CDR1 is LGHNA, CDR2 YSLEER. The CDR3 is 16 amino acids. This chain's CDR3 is CASSQDRTSTGNTIYF. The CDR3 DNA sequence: TGCGCCAGCAGCCAAGATCGAACGTCTACTGGAAACACCATATATTTT.

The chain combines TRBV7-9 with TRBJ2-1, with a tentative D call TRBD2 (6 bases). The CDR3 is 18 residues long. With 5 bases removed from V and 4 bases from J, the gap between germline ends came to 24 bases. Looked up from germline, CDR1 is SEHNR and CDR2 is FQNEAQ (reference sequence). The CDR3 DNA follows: TGTGCCAGCAGCCTTACTACCCCTAGCCGCGGGGATTACAATGAGCAGTTCTTC. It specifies CASSLTTPSRGDYNEQFF.

In nucleotides, the CDR3 is TGTGCCAGTAGTATACAGAGGACTAGCGGGAGGACCAACACCGGGGAGCTGTTTTTT. Translated: CASSIQRTSGRTNTGELFF. The chain carries TRBV19 and TRBJ2-2, with 14 positions matching TRBD2. Germline CDR1 and CDR2: LNHDA and SQIVND (reference sequence). The CDR3 loop spans 19 amino acids. V trimming: 2 bases; J trimming: 2 bases; junction bases outside the gene matches: 7.

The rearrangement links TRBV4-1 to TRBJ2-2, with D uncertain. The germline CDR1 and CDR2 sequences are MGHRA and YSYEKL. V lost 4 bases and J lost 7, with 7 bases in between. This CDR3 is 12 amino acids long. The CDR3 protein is CASSLAVGELFF. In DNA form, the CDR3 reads TGCGCCAGCAGCCTCGCAGTCGGGGAGCTGTTTTTT.

Here the CDR3 reads CASSVRDRGPGYTF. CDR3 DNA: TGTGCCAGCAGTGTGCGAGACAGGGGTCCTGGCTACACCTTC. The chain carries TRBV6-1 and TRBJ1-2; 8 bases agree with TRBD1. This CDR3 has 14 amino acids. The junction had 8 bases not matched to a gene; V was cut back by 4 bases and J by 7 bases. In germline, CDR1 is MNHNS, CDR2 SASEGT.

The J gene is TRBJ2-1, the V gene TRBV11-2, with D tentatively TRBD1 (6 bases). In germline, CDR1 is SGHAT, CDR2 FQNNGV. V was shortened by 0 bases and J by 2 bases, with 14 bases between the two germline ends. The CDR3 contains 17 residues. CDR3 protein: CASSLDPAQGAYNEQFF. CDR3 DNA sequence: TGTGCCAGCAGCTTAGATCCCGCACAGGGTGCCTACAATGAGCAGTTCTTC.

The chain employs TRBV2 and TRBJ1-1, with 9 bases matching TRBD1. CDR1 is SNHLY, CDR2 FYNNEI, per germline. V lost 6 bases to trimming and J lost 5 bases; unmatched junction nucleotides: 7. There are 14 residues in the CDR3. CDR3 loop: CASRRGTGRTEAFF. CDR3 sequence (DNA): TGTGCCAGCAGACGTGGGACAGGGAGGACTGAAGCTTTCTTT.

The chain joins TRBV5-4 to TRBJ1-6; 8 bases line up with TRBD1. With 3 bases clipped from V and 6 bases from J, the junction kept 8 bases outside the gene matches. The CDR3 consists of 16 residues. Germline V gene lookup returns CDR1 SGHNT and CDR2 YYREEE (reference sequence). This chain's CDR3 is CASSSFRTGINSPLHF. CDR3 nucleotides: TGTGCCAGCAGCTCTTTCAGGACAGGGATTAATTCACCCCTCCACTTT.

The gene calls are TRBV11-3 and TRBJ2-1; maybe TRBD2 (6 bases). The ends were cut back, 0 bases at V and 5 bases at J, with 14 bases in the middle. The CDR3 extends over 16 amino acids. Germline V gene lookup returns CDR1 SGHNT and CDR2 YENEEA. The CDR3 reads CASSLEEGMPNNEQFF. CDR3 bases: TGTGCCAGCAGCTTAGAGGAGGGGATGCCAAACAATGAGCAGTTCTTC. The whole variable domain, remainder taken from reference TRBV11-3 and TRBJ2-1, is EAGVVQSPRYKIIEKKQPVAFWCNPISGHNTLYWYLQNLGQGPELLIRYENEEAVDDSQLPKDRFSAERLKGVDSTLKIQPAELGDSAVYLCASSLEEGMPNNEQFFGPGTRLTVL.

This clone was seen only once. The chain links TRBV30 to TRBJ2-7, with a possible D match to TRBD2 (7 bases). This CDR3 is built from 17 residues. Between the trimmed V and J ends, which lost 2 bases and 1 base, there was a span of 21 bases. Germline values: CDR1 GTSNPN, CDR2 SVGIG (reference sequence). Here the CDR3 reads CAWSLPVGRGTSYEQYF. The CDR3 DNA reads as TGTGCCTGGAGTTTGCCTGTAGGGAGGGGGACATCCTACGAGCAGTACTTC.

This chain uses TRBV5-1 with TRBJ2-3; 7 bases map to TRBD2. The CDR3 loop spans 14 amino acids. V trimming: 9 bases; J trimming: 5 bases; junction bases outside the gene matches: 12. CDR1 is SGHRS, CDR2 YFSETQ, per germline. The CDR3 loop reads CATRAGSVLDTQYF. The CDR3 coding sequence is TGCGCCACCAGAGCGGGATCCGTCTTAGATACGCAGTATTTT. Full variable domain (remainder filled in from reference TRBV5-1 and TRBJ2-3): KAGVTQTPRYLIKTRGQQVTLSCSPISGHRSVSWYQQTPGQGLQFLFEYFSETQRNKGNFPGRFSGRQFSNSRSEMNVSTLELGDSALYLCATRAGSVLDTQYFGPGTRLTVL.

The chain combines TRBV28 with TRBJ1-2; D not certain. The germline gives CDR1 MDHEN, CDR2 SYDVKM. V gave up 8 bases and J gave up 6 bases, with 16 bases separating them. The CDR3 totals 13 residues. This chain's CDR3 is CASRSEGSDGYTF. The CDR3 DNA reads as TGTGCCAGCCGGTCGGAGGGATCGGATGGCTACACCTTC.

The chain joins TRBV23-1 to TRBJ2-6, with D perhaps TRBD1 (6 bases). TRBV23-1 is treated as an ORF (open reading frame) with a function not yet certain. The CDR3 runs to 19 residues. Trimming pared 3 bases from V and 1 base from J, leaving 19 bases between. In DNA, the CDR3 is TGCGCCAGCAGTCACCATTTTCCCATCACAGGGTCTGGGGCCAACGTCCTGACTTTC. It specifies CASSHHFPITGSGANVLTF.

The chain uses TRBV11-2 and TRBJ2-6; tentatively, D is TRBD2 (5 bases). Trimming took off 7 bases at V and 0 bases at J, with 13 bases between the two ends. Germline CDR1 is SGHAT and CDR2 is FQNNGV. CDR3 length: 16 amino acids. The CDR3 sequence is CASTYRDISGANVLTF. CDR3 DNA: TGTGCCAGCACCTACCGGGATATCTCTGGGGCCAACGTCCTGACTTTC.

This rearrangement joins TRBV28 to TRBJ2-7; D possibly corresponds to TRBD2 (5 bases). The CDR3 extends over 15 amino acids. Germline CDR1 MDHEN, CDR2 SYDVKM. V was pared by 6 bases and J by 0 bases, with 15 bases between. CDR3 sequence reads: CASSLKRESSYEQYF. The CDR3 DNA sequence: TGTGCCAGCAGCCTCAAAAGGGAGAGCTCCTACGAGCAGTACTTC.

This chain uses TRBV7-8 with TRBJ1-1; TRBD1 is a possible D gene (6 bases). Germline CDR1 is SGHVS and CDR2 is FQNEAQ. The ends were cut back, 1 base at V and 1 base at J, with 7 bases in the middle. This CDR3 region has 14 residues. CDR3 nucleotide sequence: TGTGCCAGCAGCTTAGGGACAGCGAACACTGAAGCTTTCTTT. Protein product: CASSLGTANTEAFF.

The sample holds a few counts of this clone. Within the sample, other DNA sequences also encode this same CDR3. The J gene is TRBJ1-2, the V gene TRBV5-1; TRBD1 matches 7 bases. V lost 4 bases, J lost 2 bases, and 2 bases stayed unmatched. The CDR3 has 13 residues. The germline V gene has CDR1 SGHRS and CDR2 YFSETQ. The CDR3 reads CASSLGQNYGYTF. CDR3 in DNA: TGCGCCAGCAGCCTGGGACAGAACTATGGCTACACCTTC.

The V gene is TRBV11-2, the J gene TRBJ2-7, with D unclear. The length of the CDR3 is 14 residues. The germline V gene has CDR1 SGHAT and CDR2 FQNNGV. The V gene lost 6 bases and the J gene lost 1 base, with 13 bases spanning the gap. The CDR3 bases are TGTGCCAGCAGACCCATTGGGCCGTCCTACGAGCAGTACTTC. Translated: CASRPIGPSYEQYF.

The DNA for the CDR3 is TGTGCCAGCGAATTAAGAGGGACGCAGTATTTT. It codes for CASELRGTQYF. The V call is TRBV6-5, the J call TRBJ2-3; D is perhaps TRBD2 (5 bases). This CDR3 has 11 amino acids. The germline V gene has CDR1 MNHEY and CDR2 SVGAGI. V lost 8 bases to trimming and J lost 9 bases, with 12 bases between them.